This T cell receptor (beta chain) comes out of a study of cytomegalovirus exposure and HLA in healthy donors. Looking at the study overall: The same platform was used for the 120 or so validation repertoires as for the 600 to 700 first-cohort repertoires, as reported in a later analysis. Study-level findings and limits: First-cohort TCR clusters were later found to tend to co-occur in the 90 to 150 validation repertoires. There were 150 to 200 TCR beta chains listed as cytomegalovirus-associated.

CDR1 and CDR2 from the germline V gene are SGDLS and YYNGEE. There are 13 residues in the CDR3. V lost 0 bases, J lost 9 bases, and 10 bases lay in between. Only in-frame clones appear in the TCRdb table, and some are missing; sequencing was by immunoSEQ multiplex PCR. The data contain about 240,000 clones, approximately 86% of them singletons. On this clone itself: What it binds is unknown.

Sequenced material: PBMCs. The chain employs TRBV9 and TRBJ2-1; weak D call: TRBD1 (5 bases). The TCR was taken from a woman in her thirties in good health and CMV-seropositive. In DNA, the CDR3 is TGTGCCAGCAGCGTAGGGGGCCAAAGTGAGCAGTTCTTC. It yields the protein CASSVGGQSEQFF.